This T cell receptor beta chain emerged from a study of neoadjuvant anti-PD-1 for oral cavity cancer. Regarding time point: after neoadjuvant nivolumab, at surgical resection. Patients had newly diagnosed, untreated stage II-IVA oral cavity squamous cell carcinoma. Generated by immunoSEQ multiplex PCR, the TCRdb table keeps only in-frame clones and is missing some. The table has tens of thousands of clones, around 40% seen once. Germline V lookup: CDR1 SGHAT, CDR2 FQNNGV. Trimming stripped 5 bases from V and 9 bases from J, with 17 bases between. The CDR3 extends over 14 amino acids. V usage is TRBV11-2 and J usage is TRBJ2-1, with D possibly being TRBD2 (6 bases). This TCR derives from a person between 35 and 79 years old with oral cavity squamous cell carcinoma. This sample comprised tumor tissue, obtained after nivolumab (anti-PD-1) treatment. CDR3 bases: TGTGCCAGCAGCCTGACTAGTCACGATAGTGAGCAGTTCTTC. It codes for CASSLTSHDSEQFF.